The next 30 T cell receptor beta chains were all read from a single sample in a study of cytomegalovirus exposure and HLA in healthy donors. PCR used 60 Vbeta primers and 13 Jbeta primers. The table came from immunoSEQ multiplex PCR; TCRdb's copy has only in-frame clones and leaves some out. The sample holds 150,000 to 200,000 clones; roughly 83% are singletons and the top ten take 0.38%. The sample taken for sequencing was PBMCs. The receptor source for this set is a boy aged 2 to 9 in good health and CMV-seronegative.

This clone was detected once. V usage is TRBV11-2 and J usage is TRBJ2-1; D may be TRBD2 (6 bases). Deletions cut 5 bases from V and 2 bases from J, with 19 bases between. Germline V gene data show CDR1 as SGHAT and CDR2 as FQNNGV. CDR3 size: 17 residues. The CDR3 reads CASSRGVRAGTYNEQFF. The CDR3 coding sequence is TGTGCCAGCAGCAGAGGAGTAAGAGCGGGCACCTACAATGAGCAGTTCTTC.

The chain is built from TRBV7-3 and TRBJ2-2; 9 bases agree with TRBD1. V dropped 5 bases and J dropped 6; count of bases not matched to a gene: 7. Germline V gives CDR1 SGHTA, CDR2 FQGTGA. The CDR3 runs to 15 residues. CDR3 nucleotide sequence: TGTGCCAGCAGCGCCTTACAGGGGGCTGCCGGGGAGCTGTTTTTT. Protein product: CASSALQGAAGELFF.

The chain has TRBV27 and TRBJ2-1; 8 bases are a match to TRBD2. Germline values: CDR1 MNHEY, CDR2 SMNVEV (reference sequence). Trimming at V came to 3 bases and at J to 0 bases, leaving 1 base not matched to a gene. The CDR3 is made up of 15 amino acids. CDR3 coding DNA: TGTGCCAGCAGTTTCACTAGCGGCTCCTACAATGAGCAGTTCTTC. It specifies CASSFTSGSYNEQFF.

The V and J genes are TRBV19 and TRBJ1-3, with 7 positions matching TRBD1. V gave up 5 bases and J gave up 6 bases; unmatched junction bases: 7. The CDR3 covers 14 residues. CDR1 and CDR2 from the germline V gene are LNHDA and SQIVND (reference sequence). The CDR3 reads CASSPGQEKNTIYF. CDR3 bases: TGTGCCAGTAGTCCCGGACAGGAGAAAAACACCATATATTTT.

This chain connects TRBV28 to TRBJ1-5; D is perhaps TRBD1 (5 bases). The CDR3 is made up of 15 amino acids. Germline V lookup: CDR1 MDHEN, CDR2 SYDVKM. V dropped 7 bases and J dropped 8 bases, with 21 bases sitting between them. The CDR3 DNA sequence: TGTGCCAGCACCCTAATGGGGGGTCGGCGTGAGCCCCAGCATTTT. Its translation: CASTLMGGRREPQHF.

The chain recombines TRBV7-9 with TRBJ2-3, with 8 nucleotides matching TRBD2. There are 15 residues in the CDR3. V shed 6 bases and J 2 bases; nucleotides not matched to a gene: 7. Germline CDR1 is SEHNR and CDR2 is FQNEAQ (reference sequence). CDR3 loop: CASSHSGTNTDTQYF. Written as DNA, the CDR3 is TGTGCCAGCAGTCATAGCGGGACAAACACAGATACGCAGTATTTT.

The chain couples TRBV13 to TRBJ2-5, with D maybe TRBD1 (6 bases). CDR3 length equals 14 residues. V was trimmed by 0 bases and J by 4 bases, leaving 9 bases between them. CDR1 PRHDT and CDR2 FYEKMQ come from the germline V gene (reference sequence). In DNA form, the CDR3 reads TGTGCCAGCAGCTTAGGGCAGGGGAGAGAGACCCAGTACTTC. Translated: CASSLGQGRETQYF.

The chain carries TRBV6-1 and TRBJ1-5; 8 nucleotides line up with TRBD1. V lost 4 bases, J lost 4 bases, and 6 bases stayed unmatched. The CDR3 contains 15 residues. Germline V lookup: CDR1 MNHNS, CDR2 SASEGT. CDR3 sequence: CASSGYRGSNQPQHF. In DNA, the CDR3 is TGTGCCAGCAGTGGGTACAGGGGGAGTAATCAGCCCCAGCATTTT.

The chain employs TRBV6-5 and TRBJ1-1, with D unresolved. The V gene's germline CDR1 is MNHEY and CDR2 SVGAGI. The CDR3 has 14 residues. V was clipped by 0 bases and J by 0 bases, with 5 bases between them. CDR3 loop: CASSYSSVNTEAFF. The CDR3 region has the DNA TGTGCCAGCAGTTACTCGTCGGTGAACACTGAAGCTTTCTTT.

This clone was observed a handful of times. The chain uses TRBV10-2 and TRBJ1-2; TRBD1 matches at 10 bases. V dropped 6 bases and J dropped 6; count of bases not matched to a gene: 7. Germline CDR1 reads WSHSY; CDR2 reads SAAADI. There are 14 residues in the CDR3. This CDR3 reads CASRKGTGADGYTF. In DNA, the CDR3 is TGCGCCAGCAGGAAAGGGACAGGGGCTGATGGCTACACCTTC.

The chain links TRBV18 to TRBJ2-1; D is ambiguous. V was cut by 3 bases and J by 1 base, with 4 bases left in between. The germline V gene has CDR1 KGHSH and CDR2 LQKENI. The CDR3 length is 13 residues. In nucleotides, the CDR3 is TGTGCCAGCTCACCCGGGTCCTACAATGAGCAGTTCTTC. Translated, it gives CASSPGSYNEQFF.

This clone was seen a few times. One junction end disagrees with the germline gene, perhaps due to a read error. The rearrangement uses TRBV28 and TRBJ1-3; D gene ambiguous. The germline gives CDR1 MDHEN, CDR2 SYDVKM. The CDR3 sequence is 16 residues long. Written as DNA, the CDR3 is TGTACCAGCAGCCTACCACAGTCGTCTCCTGGAAACACCATATATTTT. Amino acid sequence: CTSSLPQSSPGNTIYF.

The V gene is TRBV27, the J gene TRBJ1-2; possibly TRBD1 for D (5 bases). Trimming took 6 bases from V and 0 from J, leaving 17 bases between them. The CDR3 covers 16 residues. In germline, CDR1 is MNHEY, CDR2 SMNVEV (reference sequence). CDR3: CASSLSQELSNYGYTF. CDR3 nucleotides: TGTGCCAGCAGCTTGTCACAGGAACTCTCTAACTATGGCTACACCTTC.

This clone was counted once. This sequence joins TRBV29-1 and TRBJ2-6, with D uncertain. There are 14 residues in the CDR3. From germline, CDR1 is SQVTM and CDR2 ANQGSEA. Trimming shortened V by 2 bases and J by 0 bases, and 5 bases separated the two germline ends. CDR3: CSVEHSSGANVLTF. The CDR3 DNA reads as TGCAGCGTTGAACACTCCTCTGGGGCCAACGTCCTGACTTTC.

This sequence joins TRBV29-1 and TRBJ1-4; unclear D gene. Deletions cut 0 bases from V and 10 bases from J, with 18 bases between. Germline assignment: CDR1 SQVTM and CDR2 ANQGSEA. The CDR3 covers 15 residues. The CDR3 DNA follows: TGCAGCGTTGAAGATACCGGGAGTCCCACCCCAAAACTGTTTTTT. Protein product: CSVEDTGSPTPKLFF.

This clone was seen only a few times. The rearrangement uses TRBV11-2 and TRBJ1-1; D gene ambiguous. The V end was cut by 5 bases, the J end by 3 bases, with 25 bases between. The CDR3 spans 18 residues. The germline V gene encodes CDR1 SGHAT and CDR2 FQNNGV. The CDR3 DNA reads TGTGCCAGCAGCGGAGGTTGGTCAGAAAAAAGGTATGACACTGAAGCTTTCTTT. Translation gives CASSGGWSEKRYDTEAFF. The variable domain in full, completed from reference TRBV11-2 and TRBJ1-1, reads EAGVAQSPRYKIIEKRQSVAFWCNPISGHATLYWYQQILGQGPKLLIQFQNNGVVDDSQLPKDRFSAERLKGVDSTLKIQPAKLEDSAVYLCASSGGWSEKRYDTEAFFGQGTRLTVV.

The CDR3 protein is CASSHRGEVYGYTF. The CDR3 DNA reads as TGTGCCAGCAGTCACAGGGGGGAGGTCTATGGCTACACCTTC. This sequence joins TRBV25-1 and TRBJ1-2; 8 bases are a match to TRBD1. Germline CDR1 MGHDK, CDR2 SYGVNS. CDR3 size: 14 residues. V shed 5 bases, J shed 4 bases, and the junction held 6 bases outside the gene matches.

The rearrangement uses TRBV15 and TRBJ2-2; D remains unclear. Germline assignment: CDR1 LNHNV and CDR2 YYDKDF (reference sequence). V was trimmed by 7 bases and J by 3 bases, leaving 9 bases between them. The length of the CDR3 is 13 residues. CDR3 in DNA: TGTGCCACCATCCAGGCTTACACCGGGGAGCTGTTTTTT. The encoded protein is CATIQAYTGELFF.

This rearrangement joins TRBV29-1 to TRBJ2-7, with 7 bases that match TRBD2. This CDR3 is 16 amino acids long. CDR1 and CDR2 (germline): SQVTM, ANQGSEA. Trimming at V came to 6 bases and at J to 2 bases, leaving 16 bases not matched to a gene. The CDR3 here is CSVGGSGGENTYEQYF. The CDR3 bases are TGCAGCGTAGGAGGGTCGGGGGGAGAGAATACCTACGAGCAGTACTTC.

The CDR3 DNA is TGTGCCAGTAGTTGGGCAGGGCAGCCTATGAACACTGAAGCTTTCTTT. Amino acid sequence: CASSWAGQPMNTEAFF. J is TRBJ1-1 and V is TRBV19, with D maybe TRBD1 (5 bases). V lost 5 bases, J lost 0 bases, and 16 bases lay in between. Germline CDR1 is LNHDA and CDR2 is SQIVND (reference sequence). The CDR3 spans 16 residues.

A few counts support this clone. The chain is built from TRBV5-1 and TRBJ2-2; D uncertain. The length of the CDR3 is 13 residues. V lost 1 base and J lost 7, with 8 bases in between. In germline, CDR1 is SGHRS, CDR2 YFSETQ. CDR3 loop: CASSLQVGGELFF. The CDR3 DNA follows: TGCGCCAGCAGCTTGCAGGTTGGCGGGGAGCTGTTTTTT.

The CDR3 sequence is CASSYSPGQGTEAFF. The DNA for the CDR3 is TGTGCCAGCAGTTACTCCCCGGGACAGGGCACTGAAGCTTTCTTT. The J gene is TRBJ1-1, the V gene TRBV6-5; 9 nucleotides match TRBD1. V lost 0 bases, J lost 4 bases, and 3 bases stayed unmatched. The germline gives CDR1 MNHEY, CDR2 SVGAGI. This CDR3 region has 15 residues.

The J gene is TRBJ2-6, the V gene TRBV2; perhaps TRBD2 as D (5 bases). Trimming shortened V by 4 bases and J by 1 base, and 8 bases separated the two germline ends. The CDR3 covers 15 residues. Germline V CDR1 and CDR2: SNHLY, FYNNEI. CDR3 sequence reads: CASSGVASGANVLTF. The CDR3 bases are TGTGCCAGCAGTGGGGTAGCGTCTGGGGCCAACGTCCTGACTTTC.

The CDR3 coding sequence is TGTGCCTGGGACAGCTCACCGAACACTGAAGCTTTCTTT. Translating it yields CAWDSSPNTEAFF. The rearrangement links TRBV30 to TRBJ1-1, with a possible D match to TRBD1 (5 bases). V dropped 5 bases and J dropped 1 base, with 11 bases sitting between them. The germline CDR1 and CDR2 sequences are GTSNPN and SVGIG (reference sequence). The CDR3 loop spans 13 amino acids.

The chain recombines TRBV27 with TRBJ1-1; D not certain. Germline V gene data show CDR1 as MNHEY and CDR2 as SMNVEV (reference sequence). The CDR3 has 13 residues. The V end was cut by 6 bases, the J end by 1 base, with 9 bases between. The CDR3 loop is CASSDKANTEAFF. The DNA of the CDR3 is TGTGCCAGCAGCGACAAGGCGAACACTGAAGCTTTCTTT.

This chain links TRBV19 with TRBJ2-7; 9 nucleotides align to TRBD1. V shed 5 bases, J shed 2 bases, and the junction held 7 bases outside the gene matches. CDR3 length equals 15 residues. Per the germline V gene, CDR1 is LNHDA and CDR2 is SQIVND (reference sequence). The CDR3 nucleotides read TGTGCCAGTAGTCTCACGAGGACAGGGGCCTACGAGCAGTACTTC. This sequence encodes CASSLTRTGAYEQYF.

The J gene is TRBJ2-1, the V gene TRBV4-1; 8 positions match TRBD1. This CDR3 contains 16 residues. V lost 3 bases to trimming and J lost 6 bases; unmatched junction nucleotides: 10. Germline V gene sequence: CDR1 MGHRA, CDR2 YSYEKL. The CDR3 DNA is TGCGCCAGCAGCCAGGCAGGGGGCAAGGTGGTCAATGAGCAGTTCTTC. It yields the protein CASSQAGGKVVNEQFF.

The CDR3 sequence: CASSLKRPEKLFF. The CDR3 nucleotides are TGTGCCAGCAGTTTAAAGAGGCCGGAAAAACTGTTTTTT. This chain connects TRBV28 to TRBJ1-4; D gene ambiguous. The V gene lost 2 bases and the J gene lost 8 bases, with 9 bases spanning the gap. The V gene's germline CDR1 is MDHEN and CDR2 SYDVKM. This CDR3 contains 13 residues.

The rearrangement links TRBV10-1 to TRBJ2-7; 9 bases line up with TRBD1. V lost 2 bases, J lost 2 bases, and 1 base stayed unmatched. Germline CDR1 reads WNHNN; CDR2 reads SYGVQD (reference sequence). This CDR3 has 14 amino acids. CDR3 residues: CASSEGTGTYEQYF. The CDR3 DNA follows: TGCGCCAGCAGTGAGGGGACAGGGACCTACGAGCAGTACTTC.

The rearrangement joins TRBV6-1 to TRBJ2-2, with a tentative D call TRBD2 (5 bases). The CDR3 totals 14 residues. V shed 7 bases and J shed 4 bases, with 13 bases lying between them. The germline gives CDR1 MNHNS, CDR2 SASEGT. In DNA, the CDR3 is TGTGCCAGCACTCTCGGGGTCTTCACCGGGGAGCTGTTTTTT. Translated, it gives CASTLGVFTGELFF.